This TCR beta chain appears in the sequencing data of a study of CD8 T cells in ankylosing spondylitis. Study-level results: The study looked at matched synovial fluid samples from ankylosing spondylitis patients. Disease-linked clones were reported to be significantly enriched there. It appeared that ankylosing spondylitis blood was characterized by a TCR beta motif of several highly homologous variants.

The V gene's germline CDR1 is DFQATT and CDR2 SNEGSKA (reference sequence). This CDR3 has 14 amino acids. Trimming shortened V by 5 bases and J by 4 bases, and 18 bases separated the two germline ends. For this clonotype: Antigen specificity is unknown.

TCRdb re-analysed the 5' RACE reads in MiXCR, keeping a single row per CDR3 protein. The sample contains 650,000 to 800,000 distinct CDR3 sequences, around 19% of which appear only once. The origin of this receptor is a male donor with ankylosing spondylitis. This chain connects TRBV20-1 to TRBJ2-7; D is undetermined. The specimen was blood, either unsorted or a sorted T cell fraction (not recorded which). CDR3 DNA sequence: TGCAGTGCTGGTTCCCGGCCCCAGGAATACGAGCAGTACTTC. It encodes CSAGSRPQEYEQYF.